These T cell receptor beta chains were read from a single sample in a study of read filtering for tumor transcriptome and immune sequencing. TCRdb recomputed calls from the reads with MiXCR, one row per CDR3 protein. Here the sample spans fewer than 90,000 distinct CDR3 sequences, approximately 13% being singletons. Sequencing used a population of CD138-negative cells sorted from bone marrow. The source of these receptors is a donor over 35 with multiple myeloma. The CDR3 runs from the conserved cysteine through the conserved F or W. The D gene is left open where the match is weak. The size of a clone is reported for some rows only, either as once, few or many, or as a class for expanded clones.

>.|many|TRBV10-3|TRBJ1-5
TGTGCCATCAGTGAGTCGGTGGGAAGCAATCAGCCCCAGCATTTT
CAISESVGSNQPQHF
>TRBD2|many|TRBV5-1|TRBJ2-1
TGCGCCAGCAGCTTAAGCAAGGGAGGGAGCCACAATGAGCAGTTCTTC
CASSLSKGGSHNEQFF
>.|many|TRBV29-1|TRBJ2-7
TGCAGCGTGAAACCGGGACTCCGCTCCTACGAGCAGTACTTC
CSVKPGLRSYEQYF
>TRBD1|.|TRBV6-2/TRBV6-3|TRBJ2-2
TGTGCCAGCAGTCCGACAGGGTGGTCCGGGGAGCTGTTTTTT
CASSPTGWSGELFF
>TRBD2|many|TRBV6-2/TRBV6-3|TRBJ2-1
TGTGCCAGCAGTATGCACGGACTAGCGGTAAGCTCCTACAATGAGCAGTTCTTC
CASSMHGLAVSSYNEQFF
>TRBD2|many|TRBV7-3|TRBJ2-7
TGTGCCAGCAGCACCACTAGCGGGAGGGCCCAGTACTTC
CASSTTSGRAQYF
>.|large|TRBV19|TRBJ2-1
TGTGCCAGTACGTTGTTAGCCGGGAGAGGCCAGGGGATGTACAATGAGCAGTTCTTC
CASTLLAGRGQGMYNEQFF
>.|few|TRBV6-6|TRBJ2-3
TGTGCCAGCAGAACCCCAAGTCAAGATACGCGGTATTTT
CASRTPSQDTRYF
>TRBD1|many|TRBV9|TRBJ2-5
TGTGCCAGCAGCCCCCGCCTAGGGACAGGGAGGGAGACCCAGTACTTC
CASSPRLGTGRETQYF
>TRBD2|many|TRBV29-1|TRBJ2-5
TGCAGCGTTGAAGAAGGTCCCCTAGCGGGAGGAGAGACCCAGTACTTC
CSVEEGPLAGGETQYF
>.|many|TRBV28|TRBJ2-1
TGTGCCAGCAGTTTTTCGTTGGGGGGGACACCCTATGAGCAGTTCTTC
CASSFSLGGTPYEQFF
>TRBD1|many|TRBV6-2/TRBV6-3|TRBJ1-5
TGTGCCAGCGGCGCGACAGGGGGCCGGCAGCCCCAGCATTTT
CASGATGGRQPQHF
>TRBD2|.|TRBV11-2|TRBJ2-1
TGTGCCAGCGGCTTAGGACTAGCGGGGATCAATGAGCGGTTCTTC
CASGLGLAGINERFF
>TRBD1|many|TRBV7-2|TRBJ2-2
TGTGCCAGCAGCTACGACAGGGGGCGCAGTACGAGGACCGGGGAGCTGTTTTTT
CASSYDRGRSTRTGELFF
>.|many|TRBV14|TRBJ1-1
TGTGCCAGCAGCCGAGCAGCTAACACTGAAGCTTTCTTT
CASSRAANTEAFF
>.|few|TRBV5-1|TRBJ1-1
TGCGCCAGCAGCTTGGTCATCGGAGGGGACACTGAAGCTTTCTTT
CASSLVIGGDTEAFF
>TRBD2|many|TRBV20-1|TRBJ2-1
TGCAGTGCTAGAGGGGGACTAGCGGGAGCTAGGGATGAGCAGTTCTTC
CSARGGLAGARDEQFF
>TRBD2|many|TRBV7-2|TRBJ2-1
TGTGCCAGCAGCCCGGGACTAGCGGGAGCGGTGGGCAATGAGCAGTTCTTC
CASSPGLAGAVGNEQFF
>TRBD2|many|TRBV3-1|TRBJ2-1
TGTGCCAGCAGCCCCGGGGGGGGGAGTTCCTACAATGAGCAGTTCTTC
CASSPGGGSSYNEQFF
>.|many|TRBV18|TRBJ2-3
TGTGCCAGCTCACCGCGAGGAGATACGCAGTATTTT
CASSPRGDTQYF
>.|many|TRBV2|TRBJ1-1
TGTGCCAGCACCCGGGGGGAGACTGAAGCTTTCTTT
CASTRGETEAFF
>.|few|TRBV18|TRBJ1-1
TGTGCCAGCTCACCCAGGGACACGAACACTGAAGCTTTCTTT
CASSPRDTNTEAFF
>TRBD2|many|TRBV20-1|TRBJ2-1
TGCAGTGCTAGCGGAGGAGGAGCGGGAAACGGGAATGAGCAGTTCTTC
CSASGGGAGNGNEQFF
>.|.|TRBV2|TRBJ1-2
TGTGCCAGCAGTGATAGCAGGGAGGTTGGTGGCTACACCTTC
CASSDSREVGGYTF
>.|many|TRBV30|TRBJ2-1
TGTGCCTGGAGTGTACCACACGCCAGCTCCTACAATGAGCAGTTCTTC
CAWSVPHASSYNEQFF
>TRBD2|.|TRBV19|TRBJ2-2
TGTGCCAGTAGTCTTCCGGGGGGGACGAACACCGGGGAGCTGTTTTTT
CASSLPGGTNTGELFF
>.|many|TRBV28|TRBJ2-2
TGTGCCAGCAGTTTATTTGCTGGGGAGCTGTTTTTT
CASSLFAGELFF
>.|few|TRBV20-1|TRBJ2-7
TGCAGTGCTAAACTCGGGGGCTACTCCTACGAGCAGTACTTC
CSAKLGGYSYEQYF
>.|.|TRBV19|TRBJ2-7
TGTGCCAGTAGTTCCTCATTATTCTACGAGCAGTACTTC
CASSSSLFYEQYF
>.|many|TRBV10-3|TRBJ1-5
TGTGCCATCAGCCCCCCAGGAAGCAATCAGCCCCAGCATTTT
CAISPPGSNQPQHF
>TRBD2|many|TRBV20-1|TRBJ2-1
TGCAGTGCCAAGAAGGTGGCGGGAGCATACAATGAGCAGTTCTTC
CSAKKVAGAYNEQFF
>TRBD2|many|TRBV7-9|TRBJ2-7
TGTGCCAGCAGCTCGAGCGGGAGGGGAGAGCAGTACTTC
CASSSSGRGEQYF
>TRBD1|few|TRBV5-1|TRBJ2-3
TGCGCCAGCAGCGACGGGACAGGCACAGATACGCAGTATTTT
CASSDGTGTDTQYF
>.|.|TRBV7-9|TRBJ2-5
TGTGCCAGCAGCTTACTTGGGCCCGAGACCCAGTACTTC
CASSLLGPETQYF
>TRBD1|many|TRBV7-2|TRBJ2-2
TGTGCCAGCAGGGCTCGACAGGGGTACACCGGGGAGCTGTTTTTT
CASRARQGYTGELFF
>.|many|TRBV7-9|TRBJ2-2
TGTGCCAGCAGCTTAGGGCAGATGAACACCGGGGAGCTGTTTTTT
CASSLGQMNTGELFF
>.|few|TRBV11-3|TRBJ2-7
TGTGCCAGCAGCTTAGGCCCCTCCTACGAGCAGTACTTC
CASSLGPSYEQYF